The source of this T cell receptor beta chain is a study of blood T cell repertoires in COVID-19. On the study more broadly: Specimens from acute and convalescent COVID-19 originated in the United States, Italy and Spain. Sources were T cells, B-cell-depleted T cells, or PBMCs; the material itself was cDNA or gDNA.

Per the original methods: It was from reference gene primer amplification that nucleated cell counts were estimated. Using immunoSEQ multiplex PCR, the repertoire was profiled, and TCRdb retains in-frame clones only, with some absent. V, J and clone size are taken as reported in that table, and D and trimming were inferred from the DNA itself. The sample contains about 220,000 clones, approximately 83% of which appear only once. The CDR3 extends over 13 amino acids. Trimming left V 9 bases short and J 1 base short, with 11 bases between. Germline lookup yields CDR1 KGHDR and CDR2 SFDVKD. This clonotype originated in a woman aged 25 to 45 who had recovered from COVID-19. The J gene is TRBJ2-5, the V gene TRBV24-1; no reliable D call. The material sequenced was peripheral blood. The CDR3 loop is CATASGVQETQYF. The CDR3 DNA sequence: TGTGCCACCGCCTCGGGTGTCCAAGAGACCCAGTACTTC.